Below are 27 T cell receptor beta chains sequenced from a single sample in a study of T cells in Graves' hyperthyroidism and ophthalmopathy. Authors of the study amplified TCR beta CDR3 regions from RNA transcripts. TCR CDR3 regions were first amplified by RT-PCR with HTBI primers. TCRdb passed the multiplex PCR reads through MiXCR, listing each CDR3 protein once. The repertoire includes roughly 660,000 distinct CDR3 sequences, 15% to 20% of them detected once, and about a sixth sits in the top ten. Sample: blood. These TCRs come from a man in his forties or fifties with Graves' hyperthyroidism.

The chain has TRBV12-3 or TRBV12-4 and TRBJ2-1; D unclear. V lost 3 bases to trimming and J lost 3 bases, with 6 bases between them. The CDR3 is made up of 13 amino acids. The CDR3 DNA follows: TGTGCCAGCAGTTTTCCAGGCTACAATGAGCAGTTCTTC. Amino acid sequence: CASSFPGYNEQFF.

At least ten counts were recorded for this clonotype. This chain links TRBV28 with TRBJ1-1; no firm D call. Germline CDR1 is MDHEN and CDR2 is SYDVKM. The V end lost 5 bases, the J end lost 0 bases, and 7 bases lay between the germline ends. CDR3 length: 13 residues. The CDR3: CASSTGMNTEAFF. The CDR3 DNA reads TGTGCCAGCAGTACGGGGATGAACACTGAAGCTTTCTTT.

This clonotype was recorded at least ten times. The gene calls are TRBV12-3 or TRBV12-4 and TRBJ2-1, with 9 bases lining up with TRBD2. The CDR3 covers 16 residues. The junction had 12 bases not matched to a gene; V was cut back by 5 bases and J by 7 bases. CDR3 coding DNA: TGTGCCAGCAGTCATAGCGGGAGAGCTAACTGGAATGAGCAGTTCTTC. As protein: CASSHSGRANWNEQFF.

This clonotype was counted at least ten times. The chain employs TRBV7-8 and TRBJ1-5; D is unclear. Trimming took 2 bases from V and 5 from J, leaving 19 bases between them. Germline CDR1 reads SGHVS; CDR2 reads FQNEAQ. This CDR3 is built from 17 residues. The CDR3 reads CASSLTRQKTLHQPQHF. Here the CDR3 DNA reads TGTGCCAGCAGCTTAACGCGTCAGAAGACACTTCATCAGCCCCAGCATTTT. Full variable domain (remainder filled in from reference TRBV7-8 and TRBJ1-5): GAGVSQSPRYKVAKRGQDVALRCDPISGHVSLFWYQQALGQGPEFLTYFQNEAQLDKSGLPSDRFFAERPEGSVSTLKIQRTQQEDSAVYLCASSLTRQKTLHQPQHFGDGTRLSIL.

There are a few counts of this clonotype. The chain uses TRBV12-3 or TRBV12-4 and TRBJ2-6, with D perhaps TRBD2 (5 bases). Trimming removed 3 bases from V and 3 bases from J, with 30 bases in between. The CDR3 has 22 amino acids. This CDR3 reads CASSLIRETGFGFLGGANVLTF. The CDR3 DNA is TGTGCCAGCAGTTTGATAAGGGAGACGGGGTTTGGGTTTCTCGGTGGGGCCAACGTCCTGACTTTC.

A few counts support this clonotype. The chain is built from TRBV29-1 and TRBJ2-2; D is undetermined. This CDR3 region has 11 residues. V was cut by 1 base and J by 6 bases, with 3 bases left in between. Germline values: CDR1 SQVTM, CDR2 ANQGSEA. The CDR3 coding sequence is TGCAGCGTTGAAGTGCCCGGGGAGCTGTTTTTT. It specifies CSVEVPGELFF.

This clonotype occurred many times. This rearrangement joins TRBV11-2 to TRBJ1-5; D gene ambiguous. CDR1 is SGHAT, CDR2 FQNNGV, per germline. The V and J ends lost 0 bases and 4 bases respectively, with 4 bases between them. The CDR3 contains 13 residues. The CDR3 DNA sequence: TGTGCCAGCAGCTTAGAGTGGAATCAGCCCCAGCATTTT. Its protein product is CASSLEWNQPQHF.

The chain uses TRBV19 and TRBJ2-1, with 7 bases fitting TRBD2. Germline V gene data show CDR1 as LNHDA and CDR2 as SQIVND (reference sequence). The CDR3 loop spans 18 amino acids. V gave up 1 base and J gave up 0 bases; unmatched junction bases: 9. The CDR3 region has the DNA TGTGCCAGTAGTATAGGTCGGGCTAGCGGCCTCTCCTACAATGAGCAGTTCTTC. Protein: CASSIGRASGLSYNEQFF.

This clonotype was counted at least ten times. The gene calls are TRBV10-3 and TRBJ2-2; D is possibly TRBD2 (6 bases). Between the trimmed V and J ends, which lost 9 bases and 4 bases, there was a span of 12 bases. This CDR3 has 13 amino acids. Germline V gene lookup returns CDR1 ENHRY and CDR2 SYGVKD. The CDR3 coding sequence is TGTGCCATTAGGAGGGGTGTCACCGGGGAGCTGTTTTTT. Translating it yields CAIRRGVTGELFF.

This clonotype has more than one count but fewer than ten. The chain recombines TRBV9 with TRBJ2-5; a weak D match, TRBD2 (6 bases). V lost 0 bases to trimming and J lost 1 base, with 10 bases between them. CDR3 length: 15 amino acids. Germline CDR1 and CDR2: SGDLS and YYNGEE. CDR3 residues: CASSVAVGGQETQYF. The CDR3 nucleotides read TGTGCCAGCAGCGTAGCTGTGGGGGGCCAAGAGACCCAGTACTTC. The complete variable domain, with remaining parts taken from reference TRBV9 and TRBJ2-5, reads DSGVTQTPKHLITATGQRVTLRCSPRSGDLSVYWYQQSLDQGLQFLIQYYNGEERAKGNILERFSAQQFPDLHSELNLSSLELGDSALYFCASSVAVGGQETQYFGPGTRLLVL.

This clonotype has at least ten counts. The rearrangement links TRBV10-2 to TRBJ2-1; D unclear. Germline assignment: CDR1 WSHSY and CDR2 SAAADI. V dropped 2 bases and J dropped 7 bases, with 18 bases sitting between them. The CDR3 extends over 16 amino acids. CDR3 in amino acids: CASSEGRLVLPNEQFF. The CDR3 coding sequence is TGCGCCAGCAGTGAGGGCAGGCTAGTTTTGCCAAATGAGCAGTTCTTC.

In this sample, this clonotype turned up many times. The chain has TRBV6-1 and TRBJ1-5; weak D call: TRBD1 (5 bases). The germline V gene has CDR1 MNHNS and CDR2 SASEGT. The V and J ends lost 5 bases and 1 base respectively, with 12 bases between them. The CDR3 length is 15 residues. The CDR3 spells CASSSDGGSNQPQHF. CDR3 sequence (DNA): TGTGCCAGCAGTTCCGACGGGGGAAGCAATCAGCCCCAGCATTTT.

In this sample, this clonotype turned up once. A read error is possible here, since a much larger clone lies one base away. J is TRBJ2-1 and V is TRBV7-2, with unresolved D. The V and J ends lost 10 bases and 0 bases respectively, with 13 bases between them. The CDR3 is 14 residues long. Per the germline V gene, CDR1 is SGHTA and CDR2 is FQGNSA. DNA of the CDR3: TGTGCCATTCCAGGTATCCTCTCCTACAATGAGCAGTTCTTC. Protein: CAIPGILSYNEQFF.

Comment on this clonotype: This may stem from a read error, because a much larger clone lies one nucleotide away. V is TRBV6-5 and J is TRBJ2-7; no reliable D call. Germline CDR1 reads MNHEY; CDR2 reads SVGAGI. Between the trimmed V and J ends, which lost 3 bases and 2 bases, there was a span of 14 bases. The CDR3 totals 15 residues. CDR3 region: CASSYVRLNPYEQYF. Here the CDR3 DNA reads TGTGCCAGCAGTTATGTCAGGCTGAACCCCTACGAGCAGTACTTC.

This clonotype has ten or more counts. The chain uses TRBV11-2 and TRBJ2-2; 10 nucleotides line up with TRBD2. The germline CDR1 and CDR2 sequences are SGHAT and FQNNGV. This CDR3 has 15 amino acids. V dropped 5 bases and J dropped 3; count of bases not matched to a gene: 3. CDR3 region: CASSPTSGYTGELFF. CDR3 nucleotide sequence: TGTGCCAGCAGCCCGACTAGCGGGTACACCGGGGAGCTGTTTTTT.

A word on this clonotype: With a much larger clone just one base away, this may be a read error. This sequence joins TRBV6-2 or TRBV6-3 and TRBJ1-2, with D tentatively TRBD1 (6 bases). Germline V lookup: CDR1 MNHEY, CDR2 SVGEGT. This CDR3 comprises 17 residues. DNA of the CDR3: TGTGCCAGCAATTACAGGTCCCCCAGTGTCTCAGGGGATGGCTACACCTTC. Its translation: CASNYRSPSVSGDGYTF.

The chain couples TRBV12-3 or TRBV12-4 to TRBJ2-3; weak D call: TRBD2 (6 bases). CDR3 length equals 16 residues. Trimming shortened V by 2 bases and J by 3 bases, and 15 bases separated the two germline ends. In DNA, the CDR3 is TGTGCCAGCAGTTTAAGGAGTAGCGGAGGTACAGATACGCAGTATTTT. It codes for CASSLRSSGGTDTQYF.

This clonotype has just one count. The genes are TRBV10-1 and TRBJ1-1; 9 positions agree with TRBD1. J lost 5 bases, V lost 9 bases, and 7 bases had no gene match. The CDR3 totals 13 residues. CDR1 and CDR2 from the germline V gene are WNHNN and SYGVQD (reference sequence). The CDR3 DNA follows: TGCGCCAGTAACCGGGACAGGGAAACTGAAGCTTTCTTT. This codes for CASNRDRETEAFF.

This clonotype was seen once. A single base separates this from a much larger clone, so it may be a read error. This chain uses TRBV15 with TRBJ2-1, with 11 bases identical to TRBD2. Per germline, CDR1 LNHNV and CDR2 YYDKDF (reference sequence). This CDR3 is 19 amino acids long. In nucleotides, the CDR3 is TGTGCCACCAGCAGAGTGGGACTAGCGGTGATGAGCTCCTACAGTGAGCAGTTCTTC. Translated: CATSRVGLAVMSSYSEQFF.

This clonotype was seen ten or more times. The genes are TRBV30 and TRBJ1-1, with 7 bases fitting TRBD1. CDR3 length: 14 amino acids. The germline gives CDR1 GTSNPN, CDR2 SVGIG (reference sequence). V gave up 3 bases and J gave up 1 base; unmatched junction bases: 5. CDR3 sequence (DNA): TGTGCCTGGAGCCCGGGACAGCCGAACACTGAAGCTTTCTTT. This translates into CAWSPGQPNTEAFF.

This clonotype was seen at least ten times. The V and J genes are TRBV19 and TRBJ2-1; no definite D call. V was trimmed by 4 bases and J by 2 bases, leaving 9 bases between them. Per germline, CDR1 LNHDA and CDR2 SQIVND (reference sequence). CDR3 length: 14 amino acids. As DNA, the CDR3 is TGTGCCAGTAGTACGGACGGCCCCTACAATGAGCAGTTCTTC. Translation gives CASSTDGPYNEQFF.

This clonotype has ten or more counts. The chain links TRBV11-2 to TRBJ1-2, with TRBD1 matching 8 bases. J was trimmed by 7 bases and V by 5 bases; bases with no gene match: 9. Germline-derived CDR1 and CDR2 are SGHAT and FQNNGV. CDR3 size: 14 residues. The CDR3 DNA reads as TGTGCCAGCAGCCCGGGACAGGTTTATACTGGCTACACCTTC. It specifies CASSPGQVYTGYTF.

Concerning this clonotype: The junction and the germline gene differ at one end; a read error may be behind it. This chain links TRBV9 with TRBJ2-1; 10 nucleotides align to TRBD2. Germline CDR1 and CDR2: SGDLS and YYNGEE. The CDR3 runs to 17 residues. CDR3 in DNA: TGTGCCAGCAGCGTAGCAGCGGGAGGGCCCTCCTACAATAAGCAGTTCTTC. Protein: CASSVAAGGPSYNKQFF.

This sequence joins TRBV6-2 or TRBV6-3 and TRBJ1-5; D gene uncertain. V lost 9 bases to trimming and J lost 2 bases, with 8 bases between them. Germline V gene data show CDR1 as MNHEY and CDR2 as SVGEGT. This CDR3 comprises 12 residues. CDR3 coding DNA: TGTGCCAGTAATTTGGGCAATCAGCCCCAGCATTTT. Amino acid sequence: CASNLGNQPQHF.

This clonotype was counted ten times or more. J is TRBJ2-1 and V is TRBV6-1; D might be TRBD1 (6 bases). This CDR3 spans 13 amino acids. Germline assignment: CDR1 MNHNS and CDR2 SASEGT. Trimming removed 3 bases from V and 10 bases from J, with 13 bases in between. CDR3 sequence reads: CASSENEGDEQFF. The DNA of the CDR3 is TGTGCCAGCAGTGAGAACGAGGGGGACGAGCAGTTCTTC.

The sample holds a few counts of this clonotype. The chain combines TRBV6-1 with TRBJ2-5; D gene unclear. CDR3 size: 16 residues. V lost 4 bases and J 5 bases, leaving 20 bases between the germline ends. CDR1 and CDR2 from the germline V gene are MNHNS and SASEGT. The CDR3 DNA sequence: TGTGCCAGCAGTGTGTTCCCTGCAGGCCTTGGGGAGACCCAGTACTTC. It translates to CASSVFPAGLGETQYF.

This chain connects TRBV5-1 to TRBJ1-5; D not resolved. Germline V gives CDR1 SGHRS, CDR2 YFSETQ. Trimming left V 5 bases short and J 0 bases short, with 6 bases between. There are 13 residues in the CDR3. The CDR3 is CASRKDSNQPQHF. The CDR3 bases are TGCGCCAGCAGAAAAGATAGCAATCAGCCCCAGCATTTT.